One and the same sample provided the 23 T cell receptor beta chains below, sequenced in a study of T cell responses to AZD1222 COVID-19 vaccine. Only in-frame clones appear in the TCRdb table, and some are missing; sequencing was by immunoSEQ multiplex PCR. Among about 69,000 clones, over 65% were seen once, and the ten largest hold around 27%. Sample: peripheral blood, taken 28 days after the second AZD1222 dose. Source of these receptors: an adult who received the AZD1222 COVID-19 vaccine.

J is TRBJ2-1 and V is TRBV27; 13 bases align to TRBD2. J gave up 3 bases and V 4 bases, and 3 bases lay outside the gene matches. The CDR3 runs 16 residues. Germline V gives CDR1 MNHEY, CDR2 SMNVEV (reference sequence). The CDR3 protein is CASSSRTSGSYNEQFF. The CDR3, as DNA: TGTGCCAGCAGTTCGAGGACTAGCGGGAGCTACAATGAGCAGTTCTTC.

This clone has more than one count but fewer than ten. V is TRBV10-2 and J is TRBJ2-7; D unresolved. The CDR3 is 14 residues long. The ends were cut back, 0 bases at V and 3 bases at J, with 9 bases in the middle. CDR1 WSHSY and CDR2 SAAADI come from the germline V gene. The CDR3: CASSESGRNYEQYF. The CDR3 DNA is TGCGCCAGCAGTGAGTCCGGTAGAAACTACGAGCAGTACTTC.

This clone was counted a single time. V gene TRBV30 combines with J gene TRBJ2-3; D unclear. The CDR3 extends over 14 amino acids. V shed 1 base and J shed 2 bases, with 10 bases lying between them. Germline-derived CDR1 and CDR2 are GTSNPN and SVGIG (reference sequence). The CDR3 DNA is TGTGCCTGGAGTGGTGGAGCGATCACAGATACGCAGTATTTT. This encodes CAWSGGAITDTQYF.

This CDR3 reads CATTRGGSEKLFF. The CDR3 DNA reads TGTGCCACCACCCGGGGTGGTTCTGAAAAACTGTTTTTT. The rearrangement links TRBV12-3 or TRBV12-4 to TRBJ1-4, with unresolved D. The CDR3 runs 13 residues. With 10 bases removed from V and 7 bases from J, the gap between germline ends came to 16 bases.

V gene TRBV11-3 combines with J gene TRBJ2-1; a weak D match, TRBD2 (5 bases). There are 13 residues in the CDR3. Per the germline V gene, CDR1 is SGHNT and CDR2 is YENEEA. Trimming pared 3 bases from V and 8 bases from J, leaving 11 bases between. The CDR3 coding sequence is TGTGCCAGCAGCTTCCTCCCTAGCCATGAGCAGTTCTTC. Protein sequence: CASSFLPSHEQFF.

V and J are TRBV6-1 and TRBJ2-7; no firm D call. Germline V gives CDR1 MNHNS, CDR2 SASEGT. Trimming removed 1 base from V and 3 bases from J, with 7 bases in between. CDR3 length equals 13 residues. CDR3 sequence: CASSEGSFYEQYF. The DNA of the CDR3 is TGTGCCAGCAGTGAAGGTAGTTTCTACGAGCAGTACTTC.

The chain has TRBV7-9 and TRBJ1-1; 7 bases are a match to TRBD1. From germline, CDR1 is SEHNR and CDR2 FQNEAQ (reference sequence). This CDR3 has 16 residues. With 2 bases clipped from V and 4 bases from J, the junction kept 10 bases outside the gene matches. In DNA, the CDR3 is TGTGCCAGCAGCTTAACCCAGGGGGTTGGGGGCACTGAAGCTTTCTTT. Encoded protein: CASSLTQGVGGTEAFF.

This rearrangement joins TRBV18 to TRBJ1-1; 8 bases agree with TRBD1. With 0 bases clipped from V and 6 bases from J, the junction kept 9 bases outside the gene matches. The CDR3 extends over 16 amino acids. From germline, CDR1 is KGHSH and CDR2 LQKENI. CDR3 bases: TGTGCCAGCTCACCACCCAGCGGACAGGGTCAATCTGAAGCTTTCTTT. This sequence encodes CASSPPSGQGQSEAFF.

In its sample, this clone was seen many times. The J gene is TRBJ2-4, the V gene TRBV21-1. TRBV21-1 is listed as a pseudogene. This CDR3 is built from 18 residues. The CDR3: CASSKRWGSIRPKNIQYF. The CDR3 DNA follows: TGTGCCAGCAGCAAAAGGTGGGGTTCGATAAGACCCAAAAACATTCAGTACTTC.

This chain joins TRBV5-1 and TRBJ1-2, with D possibly TRBD1 on 5 matching bases. Per the germline V gene, CDR1 is SGHRS and CDR2 is YFSETQ. With 1 base removed from V and 6 bases from J, the gap between germline ends came to 16 bases. The CDR3 is 15 amino acids. DNA of the CDR3: TGCGCCAGCAGCTTGCGGGGCCTTTCGCATCATGGCTACACCTTC. Protein sequence: CASSLRGLSHHGYTF.

This clone was picked up a small number of times. The V call is TRBV18, the J call TRBJ1-2; TRBD1 agrees at 8 bases. Germline values: CDR1 KGHSH, CDR2 LQKENI. V gave up 5 bases and J gave up 4 bases; unmatched junction bases: 9. The CDR3 loop spans 15 amino acids. The CDR3 region is CASSTLSTGVYGYTF. The CDR3 DNA follows: TGTGCCAGCTCAACCCTTTCGACAGGGGTCTATGGCTACACCTTC. Supplemented by reference TRBV18 and TRBJ1-2, the full variable domain reads NAGVMQNPRHLVRRRGQEARLRCSPMKGHSHVYWYRQLPEEGLKFMVYLQKENIIDESGMPKERFSAEFPKEGPSILRIQQVVRGDSAAYFCASSTLSTGVYGYTFGSGTRLTVV.

The genes are TRBV2 and TRBJ2-5, with TRBD2 as a possible D gene (7 bases). CDR3 length: 14 amino acids. V was clipped by 6 bases and J by 1 base, with 12 bases between them. CDR1 SNHLY and CDR2 FYNNEI come from the germline V gene. The CDR3, as DNA: TGTGCCAGCAGGCAAAGGGGGGGCCAAGAGACCCAGTACTTC. It yields the protein CASRQRGGQETQYF.

This chain uses TRBV5-1 with TRBJ2-6; D is undetermined. Germline CDR1 reads SGHRS; CDR2 reads YFSETQ. V dropped 4 bases and J dropped 0 bases, with 11 bases sitting between them. The CDR3 contains 16 residues. The CDR3 DNA follows: TGCGCCAGCAGCCTCCGGACCAACTCTGGGGCCAACGTCCTGACTTTC. Translation: CASSLRTNSGANVLTF.

V usage is TRBV18 and J usage is TRBJ2-7, with 13 bases aligning to TRBD2. Losses at the gene ends were 2 bases for V and 6 bases for J; bases not matched to a gene: 10. Germline assignment: CDR1 KGHSH and CDR2 LQKENI. The CDR3 is 17 amino acids. The CDR3 here is CASSPTRRLAGGFEQYF. CDR3 DNA: TGTGCCAGCTCACCAACTCGAAGACTAGCGGGAGGTTTCGAGCAGTACTTC.

The gene calls are TRBV30 and TRBJ2-1; 12 nucleotides agree with TRBD2. Trimming took 3 bases from V and 6 from J; bases not matched to a gene: 6. CDR3 length equals 15 residues. Per the germline V gene, CDR1 is GTSNPN and CDR2 is SVGIG (reference sequence). CDR3 in DNA: TGTGCCTGGAGCGTTGGACTAGCGGGATTCAATGAGCAGTTCTTC. It encodes CAWSVGLAGFNEQFF.

The chain combines TRBV27 with TRBJ1-1; D is perhaps TRBD1 (5 bases). CDR1 and CDR2 (germline): MNHEY, SMNVEV (reference sequence). CDR3 length: 13 amino acids. The V and J ends lost 6 bases and 1 base respectively, with 9 bases between them. The CDR3 reads CASRAQGNTEAFF. The CDR3 DNA sequence: TGTGCCAGCAGGGCCCAGGGGAACACTGAAGCTTTCTTT.

This chain connects TRBV27 to TRBJ2-7; D remains ambiguous. Per germline, CDR1 MNHEY and CDR2 SMNVEV (reference sequence). The CDR3 loop spans 13 amino acids. The V end lost 7 bases, the J end lost 6 bases, and 16 bases lay between the germline ends. The CDR3: CASTMQVPREQYF. The DNA for the CDR3 is TGTGCCAGCACGATGCAAGTACCGCGCGAGCAGTACTTC.

The rearrangement links TRBV7-2 to TRBJ2-7, with D tentatively TRBD2 (6 bases). Trimming cost V 3 bases and J 1 base, with 16 bases left between them. The CDR3 sequence is 16 residues long. Germline assignment: CDR1 SGHTA and CDR2 FQGNSA. CDR3 sequence: CASSFTSLTPSYEQYF. DNA of the CDR3: TGTGCCAGCAGCTTTACTAGCCTCACCCCATCCTACGAGCAGTACTTC.

CDR3 nucleotide sequence: TGTGCCAGTAGACGGGACGGCACAGATACGCAGTATTTT. Its protein is CASRRDGTDTQYF. The chain combines TRBV6-5 with TRBJ2-3; the D gene could be TRBD1 or TRBD2 (5 bases each). Trimming stripped 9 bases from V and 1 base from J, with 11 bases between. The CDR3 contains 13 residues. CDR1 and CDR2 (germline): MNHEY, SVGAGI.

The genes are TRBV10-3 and TRBJ1-2, with D maybe TRBD1 (6 bases). The CDR3 extends over 13 amino acids. Germline assignment: CDR1 ENHRY and CDR2 SYGVKD. V was cut by 6 bases and J by 3 bases, with 11 bases left in between. CDR3 sequence: CAIRRQADYGYTF. As DNA, the CDR3 is TGTGCCATCAGGAGACAGGCAGACTATGGCTACACCTTC.

The chain recombines TRBV10-1 with TRBJ2-5, with D perhaps matching TRBD1 (5 bases). The CDR3 consists of 14 residues. From germline, CDR1 is WNHNN and CDR2 SYGVQD (reference sequence). Deletions cut 2 bases from V and 5 bases from J, with 12 bases between. CDR3 bases: TGCGCCAGCAGTGAGGGGTTTGCAGGGGAGACCCAGTACTTC. It encodes CASSEGFAGETQYF.

The chain combines TRBV2 with TRBJ1-5; D not resolved. The CDR3 has 13 amino acids. V dropped 4 bases and J dropped 5 bases, with 9 bases sitting between them. Germline CDR1 is SNHLY and CDR2 is FYNNEI. CDR3 in DNA: TGTGCCAGCAGTGGGTTGGGGTATCAGCCCCAGCATTTT. Its translation is CASSGLGYQPQHF.

This clone rates as medium-sized. The chain has TRBV15 and TRBJ2-2; D remains unclear. V lost 0 bases to trimming and J lost 5 bases, with 4 bases between them. Germline values: CDR1 LNHNV, CDR2 YYDKDF (reference sequence). The CDR3 consists of 13 residues. CDR3: CATSRDLTGELFF. The CDR3 DNA reads TGTGCCACCAGCAGAGATTTGACCGGGGAGCTGTTTTTT.